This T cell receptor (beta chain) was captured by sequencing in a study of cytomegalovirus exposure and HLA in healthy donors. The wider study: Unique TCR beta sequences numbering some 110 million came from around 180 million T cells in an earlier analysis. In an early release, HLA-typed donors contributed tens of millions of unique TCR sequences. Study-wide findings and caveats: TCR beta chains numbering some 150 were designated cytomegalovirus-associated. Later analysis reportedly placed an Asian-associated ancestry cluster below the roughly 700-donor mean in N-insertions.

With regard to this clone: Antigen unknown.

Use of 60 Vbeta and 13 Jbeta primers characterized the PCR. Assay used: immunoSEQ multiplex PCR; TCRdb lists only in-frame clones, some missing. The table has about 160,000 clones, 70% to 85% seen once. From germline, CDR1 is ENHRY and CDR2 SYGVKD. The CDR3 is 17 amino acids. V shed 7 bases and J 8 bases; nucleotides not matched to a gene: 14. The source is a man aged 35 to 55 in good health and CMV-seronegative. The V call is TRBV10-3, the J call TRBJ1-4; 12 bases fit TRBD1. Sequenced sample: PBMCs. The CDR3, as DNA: TGTGCCATCATTGTCCGCGGGACAGGGGGCTTAGGGGAAAAACTGTTTTTT. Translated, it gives CAIIVRGTGGLGEKLFF.